The 17 T cell receptor beta chains presented below share a single source sample, sequenced in a study of T-cell reconstitution after alpha-beta-depleted transplantation in children. Unique molecular identifiers were incorporated into the prepared TCRbeta library. TCRdb redid the calling of the PCR reads with MiXCR, one entry per CDR3 protein. The profile shows some 550,000 distinct CDR3 sequences, 23% of them singletons. The material sequenced was PBMCs, mostly from graft donor cells, taken 360 days after TCRalphabeta/CD19-depleted stem cell transplant. All receptors derive from a boy less than two years old who had a stem cell transplant for acute myeloid leukemia, so the T cells may come from the graft donor.

The chain recombines TRBV10-2 with TRBJ2-7; 14 bases align to TRBD2. With V trimmed by 0 bases and J by 4 bases, 2 bases remained unmatched. This CDR3 has 16 residues. CDR1 and CDR2 from the germline V gene are WSHSY and SAAADI. The CDR3 nucleotides read TGCGCCAGCAGTGAGTCCCGGACTAGCGGGAGGTACGAGCAGTACGTC. Translating gives CASSESRTSGRYEQYV.

This clonotype appeared a few times. The chain recombines TRBV6-1 with TRBJ2-2; the D gene is possibly TRBD2 (6 bases). V was shortened by 7 bases and J by 4 bases, with 13 bases between the two germline ends. The germline CDR1 and CDR2 sequences are MNHNS and SASEGT. This CDR3 is 14 amino acids long. CDR3 bases: TGTGCCAGCACCCGGGGAGGAAGCACCGGGGAGCTGTTTTTT. Translated: CASTRGGSTGELFF.

The genes are TRBV20-1 and TRBJ2-2; D is perhaps TRBD2 (5 bases). The CDR3 is 15 residues long. Germline CDR1 is DFQATT and CDR2 is SNEGSKA (reference sequence). V was clipped by 2 bases and J by 5 bases, with 15 bases between them. The CDR3: CSARTQLVETGELFF. The CDR3 DNA sequence: TGCAGTGCTAGAACTCAACTAGTTGAAACCGGGGAGCTGTTTTTT.

This clonotype occurred a few times. The rearrangement joins TRBV29-1 to TRBJ1-2, with D uncertain. Germline CDR1 reads SQVTM; CDR2 reads ANQGSEA. V was trimmed by 4 bases and J by 6 bases, leaving 18 bases between them. The CDR3 length is 14 residues. The chain's CDR3 is CSVVSIGSFHGYTF. The CDR3 region has the DNA TGCAGCGTTGTCTCGATTGGGAGTTTTCATGGCTACACCTTC.

This clonotype was picked up one time. The genes are TRBV29-1 and TRBJ1-4; D not resolved. Trimming pared 0 bases from V and 8 bases from J, leaving 4 bases between. The CDR3 covers 11 residues. Per germline, CDR1 SQVTM and CDR2 ANQGSEA. CDR3 protein: CSVEDREKLFF. The CDR3 nucleotides read TGCAGCGTTGAAGATAGGGAAAAACTGTTTTTT.

This clonotype was detected many times. V is TRBV29-1 and J is TRBJ2-3; D is perhaps TRBD2 (5 bases). The germline V gene encodes CDR1 SQVTM and CDR2 ANQGSEA. The V end was cut by 6 bases, the J end by 2 bases, with 21 bases between. This CDR3 has 16 residues. The DNA for the CDR3 is TGCAGCGTCGCCTCCGCCGGAGGCCAGCTCACAGATACGCAGTATTTT. Its translation: CSVASAGGQLTDTQYF.

In this sample, this clonotype turned up many times. The chain links TRBV7-9 to TRBJ2-1, with D hard to call. The CDR3 loop spans 12 amino acids. V gave up 6 bases and J gave up 5 bases, with 8 bases separating them. Looked up from germline, CDR1 is SEHNR and CDR2 is FQNEAQ (reference sequence). The CDR3 spells CASSFENNEQFF. For the CDR3, the DNA is TGTGCCAGCAGTTTTGAGAACAATGAGCAGTTCTTC.

This clonotype has at least ten counts. The chain couples TRBV12-3 or TRBV12-4 to TRBJ2-7; D might be TRBD1 or TRBD2, each matching 5 bases. The CDR3 contains 14 residues. V was clipped by 5 bases and J by 3 bases, with 14 bases between them. The CDR3 sequence is CASSLRDGDYEQYF. CDR3 DNA: TGTGCCAGCAGTCTCCGGGACGGTGACTACGAGCAGTACTTC.

The chain has TRBV10-3 and TRBJ2-2; tentative D call: TRBD1 (6 bases). The V end was cut by 11 bases, the J end by 7 bases, with 17 bases between. Germline CDR1 ENHRY, CDR2 SYGVKD. The CDR3 has 13 amino acids. CDR3 region: CAYSPQGDGELFF. The CDR3 DNA reads as TGTGCCTACTCCCCACAGGGCGACGGGGAGCTGTTTTTT.

This clonotype appeared many times. DNA for the CDR3: TGCAGTGCTAGAGACATCGCTGGAGAGACCCAGTACTTC. Amino acids: CSARDIAGETQYF. The rearrangement links TRBV20-1 to TRBJ2-5, with no clear D. The length of the CDR3 is 13 residues. The V end was cut by 0 bases, the J end by 4 bases, with 9 bases between. Germline loops: CDR1 DFQATT, CDR2 SNEGSKA (reference sequence).

Concerning this clonotype: Just one base apart from a much larger clone, this may be a read error. As DNA, the CDR3 is TGCGCCGGCAGCTTGGGGGTACAGGGAAAGCCCCAGCATTTT. This codes for CAGSLGVQGKPQHF. This chain uses TRBV5-1 with TRBJ1-5; tentative D call: TRBD1 (6 bases). The germline CDR1 and CDR2 sequences are SGHRS and YFSETQ. This CDR3 is 14 amino acids long.

This clonotype was counted between two and nine times. The chain employs TRBV20-1 and TRBJ2-1; D is perhaps TRBD1 (5 bases). The CDR3 totals 12 residues. Germline CDR1 DFQATT, CDR2 SNEGSKA (reference sequence). Trimming cost V 7 bases and J 2 bases, with 9 bases left between them. DNA of the CDR3: TGCAGTGTGGCAGGGACCTACAATGAGCAGTTCTTC. Protein product: CSVAGTYNEQFF.

This clonotype was seen at least ten times. The V call is TRBV12-3 or TRBV12-4, the J call TRBJ1-1, with D hard to call. The CDR3 runs to 14 residues. The V end was cut by 3 bases, the J end by 3 bases, with 11 bases between. CDR3 sequence: CASSFGVGYTEAFF. The CDR3 DNA reads as TGTGCCAGCAGTTTTGGGGTAGGCTACACTGAAGCTTTCTTT.

Only a few counts were recorded for this clonotype. This sequence joins TRBV29-1 and TRBJ2-3; 8 nucleotides agree with TRBD1. Looked up from germline, CDR1 is SQVTM and CDR2 is ANQGSEA. V was clipped by 7 bases and J by 4 bases; unmatched bases: 10. The CDR3 is 14 amino acids. The CDR3 spells CSAKKGTGPDTQYF. In DNA, the CDR3 is TGCAGCGCAAAAAAGGGGACAGGTCCAGATACGCAGTATTTT.

This clonotype appeared many times. The chain is built from TRBV27 and TRBJ2-2; D not certain. V was pared by 3 bases and J by 4 bases, with 9 bases between. The CDR3 runs to 14 residues. Germline CDR1 MNHEY, CDR2 SMNVEV (reference sequence). CDR3 sequence (DNA): TGTGCCAGCAGTTTTGCACTTCTCACCGGGGAGCTGTTTTTT. Translating it yields CASSFALLTGELFF.

V gene TRBV29-1 combines with J gene TRBJ1-6; D call uncertain. There are 16 residues in the CDR3. V gave up 4 bases and J gave up 7 bases, with 20 bases separating them. CDR1 is SQVTM, CDR2 ANQGSEA, per germline. The chain's CDR3 is CSVGERVGGVNSPLHF. The CDR3 DNA sequence: TGCAGCGTTGGGGAGAGGGTCGGCGGGGTAAATTCACCCCTCCACTTT.

The genes are TRBV2 and TRBJ2-2; 8 bases fit TRBD1. The CDR3 totals 13 residues. The germline V gene encodes CDR1 SNHLY and CDR2 FYNNEI. Losses at the gene ends were 10 bases for V and 4 bases for J; bases not matched to a gene: 5. CDR3 DNA sequence: TGTGCCAAACAGGGGGAAGTCACCGGGGAGCTGTTTTTT. Translation gives CAKQGEVTGELFF.